The rows below give T cell receptor beta chains drawn from one sample of a study of glioma-infiltrating T cells. TCRdb called the multiplex PCR reads again in MiXCR, with one record for every CDR3 protein. The repertoire holds about 200,000 distinct CDR3 sequences, with 30% to 40% as singletons. The sample taken for sequencing was glioma tissue, nonneoplastic brain tissue, or PBMCs (not recorded which). These receptors were obtained from a human donor with low-grade glioma or glioblastoma, undergoing nonglioma brain surgery, or in good health (not recorded which). The CDR3 runs from the conserved cysteine through the conserved F or W. The D gene is left open where the match is weak. Clone sizes are given selectively: once, few, many, or a class where the clone is expanded.

cdr3_nt cdr3_aa v_call d_call clone_size j_call
TGCGCCAGCAGCCAATATACGGATCAGCCCCAGCATTTT CASSQYTDQPQHF TRBV4-1 - few TRBJ1-5
TGTGCCAGCTCGTCCGGCGGGGTCTCATCCGGTGAGCAGTTCTTC CASSSGGVSSGEQFF TRBV6-4 - many TRBJ2-1
TGCGCCAGCAGCCAACCTGGGGGAGATACGCAGTATTTT CASSQPGGDTQYF TRBV4-1 - - TRBJ2-3
TGCAGCGTTGACAGGGGGGATGGGGAGCTGTTTTTT CSVDRGDGELFF TRBV29-1 - - TRBJ2-2
TGTGCCAGCAGCCGACTAGCGGAGTTCCAAGAGACCCAGTACTTC CASSRLAEFQETQYF TRBV6-2/TRBV6-3 TRBD2 - TRBJ2-5
TGCAGTGTGTCACGGGACAACTCCTACGAGCAGTACTTC CSVSRDNSYEQYF TRBV20-1 - many TRBJ2-7
TGCAGTGTTACAGGGAAGGGCCCCTACGAGCAGTACTTC CSVTGKGPYEQYF TRBV20-1 - many TRBJ2-7
TGTGCCAGCAGCCAAGCCTTCAGTTGGGGCTACACCTTC CASSQAFSWGYTF TRBV14 - - TRBJ1-2
TGTGCCAGCAGACCTACTAGCGGGTTATACAATGAGCAGTTCTTC CASRPTSGLYNEQFF TRBV12-3/TRBV12-4 TRBD2 many TRBJ2-1
TGTGTTAGCAGTCACCGACAGGGACCCTACAATGAGCAGTTCTTC CVSSHRQGPYNEQFF TRBV27 TRBD1 - TRBJ2-1
TGTGCCAGCAGCTTTGGCGGGGGCGCTGACACTGAAGCTTTCTTT CASSFGGGADTEAFF TRBV7-9 - - TRBJ1-1
TGCAGTGCTAGCCCTCAGGGGGCATTGACCCAGTACTTC CSASPQGALTQYF TRBV20-1 TRBD1 many TRBJ2-5
TGTGCCAGCAGCCTACTCTCTAGCGGGCCTATTTCCTACGAGCAGTACTTC CASSLLSSGPISYEQYF TRBV5-6 TRBD2 - TRBJ2-7
TGTGCCAGCAGTTCCATCCGACAGGGTCGGGAGCAAGAGACCCAGTACTTC CASSSIRQGREQETQYF TRBV6-2/TRBV6-3 - many TRBJ2-5
TGCAGCGTTAGGTCCGGGACAGGGACAGATACGCAGTATTTT CSVRSGTGTDTQYF TRBV29-1 TRBD1 many TRBJ2-3
TGTGCCAGCAGTTGGGACCGGACCGGGGAGCTGTTTTTT CASSWDRTGELFF TRBV6-2/TRBV6-3 - many TRBJ2-2
TGTGCCTGGAGGACAGGGCCTCACTATGGCTACACCTTC CAWRTGPHYGYTF TRBV30 TRBD1 few TRBJ1-2
TGTGCCAGCAGGGACGGGACTACAGACAATGAGCAGTTCTTC CASRDGTTDNEQFF TRBV6-2/TRBV6-3 TRBD2 many TRBJ2-1
- CASSFYICRGQAKDSCEQYF TRBV7-2 - - TRBJ2-7
TGTGCCAGTACGGCGGGCGTTTCACGGTTCACAGATACGCAGTATTTT CASTAGVSRFTDTQYF TRBV19 - few TRBJ2-3
TGTGCCAGCAGCTTAAGAGGCAGCGGGAGTATATCGGATACGCAGTATTTT CASSLRGSGSISDTQYF TRBV7-3 TRBD2 many TRBJ2-3
TGTGCCACCCTCAGCGACGAGCAGTACTTC CATLSDEQYF TRBV2 - - TRBJ2-7
TGTGCCAGCAGCTCCAGACAGGGGAACTACGAGCAGTACTTC CASSSRQGNYEQYF TRBV12-3/TRBV12-4 TRBD1 few TRBJ2-7
TGTGCCAGCAGTTACGGGACAGGGGCCGCTGGGCCCCCGAACACTGAAGCTTTCTTT CASSYGTGAAGPPNTEAFF TRBV6-1 TRBD1 many TRBJ1-1
TGTGCCAGCAGCTTTGGCAGATTCTATGGCTACACCTTC CASSFGRFYGYTF TRBV5-6 - few TRBJ1-2
TGTGCCAGCAGTTTAGGTGGGTTCGAGCAGTACTTC CASSLGGFEQYF TRBV12-3/TRBV12-4 - few TRBJ2-7
TGCGCCAGCAGCCAAGACAGGGCCTATGGCTACACCTTC CASSQDRAYGYTF TRBV4-1 - many TRBJ1-2
TGCGCCAGTAGCGGGGAGACCCAGTACTTC CASSGETQYF TRBV5-1 TRBD2 many TRBJ2-5
TGCAGCGTTACTAGCTGGCGGAACACCGGGGAGCTGTTTTTT CSVTSWRNTGELFF TRBV29-1 - - TRBJ2-2
TGTGCCAGCAGCGGAAGTAGCGGGGGCACAGATACGCAGTATTTT CASSGSSGGTDTQYF TRBV9 TRBD2 few TRBJ2-3
TGTGTTAGCAGTCCGATGTGGGGTCGATCGAATGAGCAGTTCTTC CVSSPMWGRSNEQFF TRBV6-6 - once TRBJ2-1
TGTGCCAGCAGCCTAGGGAGGGGCACAGATACGCAGTATTTT CASSLGRGTDTQYF TRBV12-3/TRBV12-4 TRBD2 - TRBJ2-3
TGTGCCAGCAGCTTAAACGGTCGAGGGAGGGCTGATTTTACAGATACGCAGTATTTT CASSLNGRGRADFTDTQYF TRBV7-3 TRBD2 - TRBJ2-3
TGTGTGCCACGAACCGACAGGACTAACTATGGCTACACCTTC CVPRTDRTNYGYTF TRBV28 - - TRBJ1-2
TGTGCCAGCAGCCTCCGGGACTACCTCCTCGAGCAGTACTTC CASSLRDYLLEQYF TRBV6-1 TRBD2 many TRBJ2-7